The 14 T cell receptor beta chains presented below share a single source sample, sequenced in a study of human T cells and chemical hapten exposure. Each CDR3 protein gets one entry after TCRdb re-called the RACE reads with MiXCR. Among 97,000 or so distinct CDR3 sequences listed, around a quarter were seen once. Noted time point: patch test 3, about 24 weeks after DPC sensitization. Indicated treatment: therapeutic diphenylcyclopropenone sensitization with weekly scalp DPC. The source was whole blood, collected in connection with sensitization to the hapten diphenylcyclopropenone (DPC). These receptors were collected from a man aged 35 to 55 with alopecia areata. Some clones in this sample may be carry-over from other donors' samples.

The sample holds one count of this clonotype. The rearrangement joins TRBV12-3 or TRBV12-4 to TRBJ2-1; 8 nucleotides line up with TRBD2. This CDR3 spans 15 amino acids. Losses at the gene ends were 6 bases for V and 0 bases for J; bases not matched to a gene: 4. The CDR3 is CASRSSGRSYNEQFF. CDR3 sequence (DNA): TGTGCCAGCAGATCTAGCGGGCGCTCCTACAATGAGCAGTTCTTC.

This clonotype turned up a few times. V gene TRBV28 combines with J gene TRBJ2-7; 11 bases are shared with TRBD1. The CDR3 totals 15 residues. The V gene's germline CDR1 is MDHEN and CDR2 SYDVKM. The J segment lost 2 bases and the V segment lost 4 bases, leaving 4 bases of the junction unmatched. In DNA form, the CDR3 reads TGTGCCAGCAGTTCCCCGGGACAGGGGGCCTACGAGCAGTACTTC. Amino acids: CASSSPGQGAYEQYF.

This clonotype turned up a few times. CDR3 amino acids: CASSYSFPSGTYTGELFF. The CDR3 region has the DNA TGTGCCAGCAGTTACTCATTCCCGAGCGGGACTTACACCGGGGAGCTGTTTTTT. The J gene is TRBJ2-2, the V gene TRBV6-5, with TRBD2 matching over 7 bases. V lost 0 bases and J lost 3; bases outside the gene matches: 10. The CDR3 runs to 18 residues. Germline CDR1 MNHEY, CDR2 SVGAGI.

This clonotype came up a few times. The chain links TRBV20-1 to TRBJ2-7; maybe TRBD2 (7 bases). The CDR3 is 11 amino acids. Trimming stripped 5 bases from V and 11 bases from J, with 16 bases between. Germline V gene data show CDR1 as DFQATT and CDR2 as SNEGSKA (reference sequence). The CDR3 region has the DNA TGCAGTGCTCCGCGGGGGCGGGGGAAGTACTTC. It encodes CSAPRGRGKYF.

V and J are TRBV2 and TRBJ2-7; D is undetermined. The V end lost 4 bases, the J end lost 5 bases, and 12 bases lay between the germline ends. The CDR3 sequence is 13 residues long. Per the germline V gene, CDR1 is SNHLY and CDR2 is FYNNEI. CDR3 protein: CASSGGRAHEQYF. In DNA form, the CDR3 reads TGTGCCAGCAGTGGTGGACGAGCCCACGAGCAGTACTTC.

The chain is built from TRBV7-2 and TRBJ1-5, with D possibly TRBD1 on 5 matching bases. V was clipped by 1 base and J by 4 bases, with 11 bases between them. This CDR3 is built from 15 residues. Germline CDR1 SGHTA, CDR2 FQGNSA. The CDR3 reads CASSLERAGNQPQHF. The CDR3 nucleotides read TGTGCCAGCAGCTTAGAAAGGGCAGGGAATCAGCCCCAGCATTTT.

J is TRBJ1-4 and V is TRBV28; 7 nucleotides align to TRBD1. The germline V gene encodes CDR1 MDHEN and CDR2 SYDVKM. The CDR3 runs 17 residues. J lost 0 bases, V lost 6 bases, and 10 bases had no gene match. The CDR3 is CASRVIGQGATNEKLFF. The CDR3 nucleotides read TGTGCCAGCAGAGTTATCGGCCAGGGGGCAACTAATGAAAAACTGTTTTTT.

V gene TRBV2 combines with J gene TRBJ2-7; 7 positions agree with TRBD1. V lost 6 bases to trimming and J lost 3 bases; unmatched junction nucleotides: 5. Germline assignment: CDR1 SNHLY and CDR2 FYNNEI. This CDR3 spans 13 amino acids. The CDR3 here is CASRGQPGYEQYF. In nucleotides, the CDR3 is TGTGCCAGCAGGGGACAGCCCGGCTACGAGCAGTACTTC.

V and J are TRBV28 and TRBJ1-1, with D uncertain. There are 15 residues in the CDR3. Germline V gives CDR1 MDHEN, CDR2 SYDVKM. Trimming took 5 bases from V and 5 from J, leaving 18 bases between them. CDR3 nucleotides: TGTGCCAGCAGTGGGGAGAAGTGGTTTCGGACTGAAGCTTTCTTT. This translates into CASSGEKWFRTEAFF.

This clonotype was detected only a few times. The J gene is TRBJ1-5, the V gene TRBV18; 7 bases line up with TRBD1. CDR1 is KGHSH and CDR2 is LQKENI in the germline V gene. CDR3 length: 15 amino acids. The V segment lost 6 bases and the J segment 3 bases; nucleotides outside the gene matches: 8. The CDR3 region has the DNA TGTGCCAGCTCGCTCGGGGGACAGATCAATCAGCCCCAGCATTTT. Residues: CASSLGGQINQPQHF.

Only a few counts were recorded for this clonotype. V gene TRBV11-3 combines with J gene TRBJ2-1; TRBD1 matches 7 bases. This CDR3 is built from 12 residues. The V segment lost 6 bases and the J segment 7 bases; nucleotides outside the gene matches: 3. Looked up from germline, CDR1 is SGHNT and CDR2 is YENEEA. The CDR3 coding sequence is TGTGCCAGCAGTTTACAGGGGAATGAGCAGTTCTTC. Protein: CASSLQGNEQFF.

The chain has TRBV5-4 and TRBJ2-4, with 10 bases matching TRBD2. Germline assignment: CDR1 SGHNT and CDR2 YYREEE (reference sequence). The CDR3 runs to 17 residues. The V and J ends lost 4 bases and 0 bases, in that order; junction bases with no gene match: 7. The CDR3 region has the DNA TGTGCCAGCAGCGCAAACGGGACTAGCGTAGCCAAAAACATTCAGTACTTC. It translates to CASSANGTSVAKNIQYF.

The chain uses TRBV20-1 and TRBJ2-1; 8 bases line up with TRBD2. With V trimmed by 6 bases and J by 3 bases, 13 bases remained unmatched. Germline V gives CDR1 DFQATT, CDR2 SNEGSKA (reference sequence). The CDR3 runs 16 residues. The CDR3 loop reads CSARARTSGSYNEQFF. The CDR3 DNA is TGCAGTGCCCGAGCCCGGACGAGCGGGAGCTACAATGAGCAGTTCTTC.

The genes are TRBV14 and TRBJ2-2; D is ambiguous. Trimming pared 1 base from V and 0 bases from J, leaving 6 bases between. The CDR3 is made up of 15 amino acids. CDR1 is SGHDN and CDR2 is FVKESK in the germline V gene. CDR3 region: CASSQGASNTGELFF. The CDR3 DNA reads as TGTGCCAGCAGCCAAGGCGCGTCGAACACCGGGGAGCTGTTTTTT.